This T cell receptor beta chain came from a study of cytomegalovirus exposure and HLA in healthy donors. Germline CDR1 is MDHEN and CDR2 is SYDVKM. The CDR3 sequence is 17 residues long. Trimming stripped 2 bases from V and 12 bases from J, with 27 bases between. This clone was detected only a few times. Its antigen is undetermined. Both 60 Vbeta primers and 13 Jbeta primers went into the PCR. Assay used: immunoSEQ multiplex PCR; TCRdb lists only in-frame clones, some missing. The sample holds 50,000 to 70,000 clones; 60% to 80% are singletons and the top ten take around 2.6%. Study-level points and caveats: In a later analysis, HLA-C alleles had the fewest associated TCRs, DRB1 alleles the most.

The rearrangement joins TRBV28 to TRBJ2-3; tentatively, D is TRBD2 (6 bases). The clonotype comes from a female donor in good health and CMV-seronegative. Sequences were obtained from PBMCs. The CDR3 DNA reads TGTGCCAGCAGTTTAGAATCAGCTAGCGCACTTAAGGCCCAACAGTATTTT. Its protein is CASSLESASALKAQQYF.